This T cell receptor beta chain was sequenced in a study of blood T cell repertoires in COVID-19. Study details: Material from acute and convalescent COVID-19 was sourced from the United States, Italy and Spain.

Only in-frame clones appear in the TCRdb table, and some are missing; sequencing was by immunoSEQ multiplex PCR. The sample includes about 200,000 clones, roughly nine tenths of them seen just once. The CDR3 is 12 amino acids. The V gene's germline CDR1 is MNHEY and CDR2 SVGEGT. The V end lost 0 bases, the J end lost 5 bases, and 4 bases lay between the germline ends. Clinical history as reported by participants underpinned cohort assignment. This TCR derives from a woman aged 40-49 years with acute COVID-19. Sequencing was carried out using PBMCs or T cells enriched from blood (not recorded which). V and J are TRBV6-2 or TRBV6-3 and TRBJ1-1, with D unresolved. The CDR3 protein is CASSYSRTEAFF. The CDR3 nucleotides read TGTGCCAGCAGTTACTCGAGGACTGAAGCTTTCTTT.